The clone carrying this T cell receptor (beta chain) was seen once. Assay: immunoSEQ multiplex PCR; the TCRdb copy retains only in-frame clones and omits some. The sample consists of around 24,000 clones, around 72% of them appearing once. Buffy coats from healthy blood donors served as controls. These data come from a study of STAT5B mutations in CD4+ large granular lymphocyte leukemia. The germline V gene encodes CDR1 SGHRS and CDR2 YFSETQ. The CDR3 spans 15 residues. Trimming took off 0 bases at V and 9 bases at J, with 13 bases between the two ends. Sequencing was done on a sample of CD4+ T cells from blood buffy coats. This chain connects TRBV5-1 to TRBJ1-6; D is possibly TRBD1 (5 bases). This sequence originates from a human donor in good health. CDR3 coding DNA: TGCGCCAGCAGCTTGGGGCAGGGAGAGGGTTCACCCCTCCACTTT. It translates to CASSLGQGEGSPLHF.